This entry lists 25 T cell receptor beta chains sequenced from one sample in a study of OX40 agonist ivuxolimab in advanced cancers. Some clones are missing from TCRdb's copy, which holds only in-frame ones; the method was immunoSEQ multiplex PCR. The sample records about 64,000 clones, around 84% being singletons. Specimen: CD4+ or CD8+ T cells sorted from blood, collected in a trial of the OX40 agonist ivuxolimab. All receptors come from an adult with an advanced solid tumor such as melanoma, head and neck, liver or kidney cancer.

V usage is TRBV19 and J usage is TRBJ1-5; 7 positions agree with TRBD1. The CDR3 loop spans 14 amino acids. Looked up from germline, CDR1 is LNHDA and CDR2 is SQIVND (reference sequence). The ends lost 10 bases at V and 0 bases at J; junction bases unmatched: 6. The CDR3 DNA sequence: TGTGCCACCACGGACAGGCATAGCAATCAGCCCCAGCATTTT. Protein product: CATTDRHSNQPQHF.

The chain couples TRBV2 to TRBJ2-1; the D is unclear. The CDR3 is 13 amino acids. The germline V gene has CDR1 SNHLY and CDR2 FYNNEI. Between the trimmed V and J ends, which lost 6 bases and 7 bases, there was a span of 13 bases. The CDR3 DNA is TGTGCCAGCAGGAGAAGCTATCTTAATGAGCAGTTCTTC. Amino acid sequence: CASRRSYLNEQFF.

The rearrangement joins TRBV5-1 to TRBJ2-7; 10 bases match TRBD1. CDR1 is SGHRS, CDR2 YFSETQ, per germline. V dropped 0 bases and J dropped 4; count of bases not matched to a gene: 1. The CDR3 consists of 14 residues. The CDR3 coding sequence is TGCGCCAGCAGCTTGGGACAGGGGGCTTACGAGCAGTACTTC. As protein: CASSLGQGAYEQYF.

The chain joins TRBV4-1 to TRBJ2-3; 12 bases map to TRBD2. Germline V CDR1 and CDR2: MGHRA, YSYEKL. The CDR3 sequence is 17 residues long. V trimming: 1 base; J trimming: 4 bases; junction bases outside the gene matches: 6. In DNA, the CDR3 is TGCGCCAGCAGCCAAGGACGGGCTAGCGGGAGGGCAGATACGCAGTATTTT. Translation: CASSQGRASGRADTQYF.

The chain employs TRBV7-9 and TRBJ1-4; 12 bases are a match to TRBD1. The CDR3 has 17 residues. After removal of 5 bases from V and 8 bases from J, the junction contained 12 bases not matched to a gene. Germline CDR1 and CDR2: SEHNR and FQNEAQ (reference sequence). CDR3 DNA: TGTGCCAGCAGCCCAAGAGGGACAGGGGGCGTCGGAGAAAAACTGTTTTTT. Its protein product is CASSPRGTGGVGEKLFF.

The chain employs TRBV5-1 and TRBJ2-3, with TRBD1 matching over 9 bases. V lost 0 bases, J lost 11 bases, and 1 base stayed unmatched. Germline CDR1 is SGHRS and CDR2 is YFSETQ. The CDR3 loop spans 12 amino acids. CDR3 in DNA: TGCGCCAGCAGCTTGGGGGGACAGGGGCAGTATTTT. It encodes CASSLGGQGQYF.

This chain uses TRBV7-2 with TRBJ2-4, with a tentative D call TRBD1 (5 bases). Trimming stripped 0 bases from V and 0 bases from J, with 21 bases between. Germline V gives CDR1 SGHTA, CDR2 FQGNSA. The CDR3 extends over 20 amino acids. The CDR3 is CASSLAPTAIWGLAKNIQYF. Here the CDR3 DNA reads TGTGCCAGCAGCTTAGCTCCGACAGCCATATGGGGTTTAGCCAAAAACATTCAGTACTTC.

Worth noting for this clone: The junction differs from germline at one of its ends, possibly a read error. The chain is built from TRBV5-1 and TRBJ2-1, with 12 bases fitting TRBD2. In germline, CDR1 is SGHRS, CDR2 YFSETQ. The CDR3 runs 17 residues. CDR3 sequence: CASRLDSMTSGRGEQFF. In DNA form, the CDR3 reads TGCGCCAGCAGATTGGATAGCATGACTAGCGGGAGAGGCGAGCAGTTCTTC.

The rearrangement links TRBV11-3 to TRBJ1-1; 8 bases are a match to TRBD1. The ends lost 5 bases at V and 7 bases at J; junction bases unmatched: 18. CDR3 length equals 17 residues. From germline, CDR1 is SGHNT and CDR2 YENEEA. CDR3 amino acids: CASSPGGGTGLNREAFF. In nucleotides, the CDR3 is TGTGCCAGCAGCCCGGGAGGGGGGACAGGCCTAAACCGTGAAGCTTTCTTT.

For the CDR3, the DNA is TGTGCCAGCAGTTACGGGCGGGCGGGTCAAGAGACCCAGTACTTC. Its translation: CASSYGRAGQETQYF. This chain links TRBV6-6 with TRBJ2-5, with D perhaps TRBD2 (5 bases). Germline V gene lookup returns CDR1 MNHNY and CDR2 SVGAGI (reference sequence). V was trimmed by 2 bases and J by 2 bases, leaving 12 bases between them. There are 15 residues in the CDR3.

In DNA form, the CDR3 reads TGTGCCAGCAGTTGGACTAGCGGTGACATTCAGTACTTC. Its translation: CASSWTSGDIQYF. V is TRBV27 and J is TRBJ2-4, with 10 bases that match TRBD2. Trimming removed 4 bases from V and 8 bases from J; junction bases left unmatched: 2. The CDR3 spans 13 residues. Looked up from germline, CDR1 is MNHEY and CDR2 is SMNVEV (reference sequence).

This clone was seen only once. This may be a read error: a much more frequent sequence differs by one nucleotide. The CDR3 loop reads CSADGAGGVDEQFF. Written as DNA, the CDR3 is TGCAGCGCCGATGGGGCGGGGGGGGTAGATGAGCAGTTCTTC. The V and J genes are TRBV29-1 and TRBJ2-1; 9 bases align to TRBD2. Germline assignment: CDR1 SQVTM and CDR2 ANQGSEA. V was clipped by 7 bases and J by 8 bases; unmatched bases: 12. The CDR3 is 14 residues long.

This clone was seen only once. J is TRBJ2-2 and V is TRBV18, with 7 bases lining up with TRBD2. The ends lost 1 base at V and 5 bases at J; junction bases unmatched: 7. Germline V gene data show CDR1 as KGHSH and CDR2 as LQKENI. This CDR3 contains 16 residues. Written as DNA, the CDR3 is TGTGCCAGCTCACCACTGTCTAGCGGTCCAACCGGGGAGCTGTTTTTT. It yields the protein CASSPLSSGPTGELFF.

The chain combines TRBV5-4 with TRBJ2-2, with a weak D call TRBD2 (5 bases). The CDR3 consists of 14 residues. Germline lookup yields CDR1 SGHNT and CDR2 YYREEE (reference sequence). The V and J ends lost 4 bases and 1 base respectively, with 8 bases between them. The chain's CDR3 is CASSPDLNTGELFF. Written as DNA, the CDR3 is TGTGCCAGCAGCCCGGACTTGAACACCGGGGAGCTGTTTTTT. Looking up the rest from reference TRBV5-4 and TRBJ2-2 gives the full variable domain: ETGVTQSPTHLIKTRGQQVTLRCSSQSGHNTVSWYQQALGQGPQFIFQYYREEENGRGNFPPRFSGLQFPNYSSELNVNALELDDSALYLCASSPDLNTGELFFGEGSRLTVL.

This clone was found a few times. The genes are TRBV2 and TRBJ1-5, with D unresolved. Germline assignment: CDR1 SNHLY and CDR2 FYNNEI. V was trimmed by 8 bases and J by 4 bases, leaving 18 bases between them. The CDR3 runs 15 residues. The CDR3 reads CASSEGPSENQPQHF. The CDR3 region has the DNA TGTGCCAGCTCTGAGGGTCCAAGCGAAAATCAGCCCCAGCATTTT.

V and J are TRBV16 and TRBJ1-2; no clear D. V lost 4 bases and J 3 bases, leaving 12 bases between the germline ends. Germline V gene sequence: CDR1 KGHSY, CDR2 FQNENV. The CDR3 loop spans 14 amino acids. The DNA of the CDR3 is TGTGCCAGCAGCCCCCGACTGTGGGACTATGGCTACACCTTC. It yields the protein CASSPRLWDYGYTF.

This clone has more than one count but fewer than ten. This chain joins TRBV18 and TRBJ1-2; D is possibly TRBD1 (5 bases). Germline CDR1 and CDR2: KGHSH and LQKENI. V was cut by 3 bases and J by 6 bases, with 17 bases left in between. The CDR3 totals 15 residues. The CDR3, as DNA: TGTGCCAGCTCACCGGTGGTTGGGGGGACGAATGGCTACACCTTC. It translates to CASSPVVGGTNGYTF.

This clone was recorded only once. The chain uses TRBV6-4 and TRBJ2-1, with D possibly being TRBD1 (6 bases). Per the germline V gene, CDR1 is MRHNA and CDR2 is SNTAGT. V dropped 5 bases and J dropped 9 bases, with 17 bases sitting between them. The CDR3 sequence is 14 residues long. CDR3 in amino acids: CASSLQGSVSEQFF. Here the CDR3 DNA reads TGTGCCAGCAGTTTACAGGGCTCGGTGAGTGAGCAGTTCTTC.

This clone was detected only once. This chain connects TRBV10-3 to TRBJ1-1; D is undetermined. The CDR3 loop spans 12 amino acids. The germline gives CDR1 ENHRY, CDR2 SYGVKD. Trimming left V 4 bases short and J 8 bases short, with 11 bases between. The CDR3 loop is CAISVSSREAFF. In nucleotides, the CDR3 is TGTGCCATCAGTGTTTCTTCAAGGGAAGCTTTCTTT.

This clone came up a few times. V usage is TRBV18 and J usage is TRBJ1-1, with 7 bases matching TRBD1. After removal of 6 bases from V and 2 bases from J, the junction contained 6 bases not matched to a gene. Germline V CDR1 and CDR2: KGHSH, LQKENI. The length of the CDR3 is 14 residues. The CDR3 loop is CASSATGPNTEAFF. CDR3 nucleotides: TGTGCCAGCTCGGCGACAGGGCCAAACACTGAAGCTTTCTTT.

The V call is TRBV4-2, the J call TRBJ2-1; 8 positions agree with TRBD2. The CDR3 length is 17 residues. Trimming at V came to 1 base and at J to 5 bases, leaving 10 bases not matched to a gene. The germline gives CDR1 LGHNA, CDR2 YNFKEQ. Here the CDR3 DNA reads TGTGCCAGCAGCCAAGTCCTCGCGGGGGGTGGAAACAATGAGCAGTTCTTC. It codes for CASSQVLAGGGNNEQFF.

This clone was seen only a few times. The chain has TRBV6-5 and TRBJ2-1; D may match TRBD1 or TRBD2 (5 bases each). V lost 5 bases, J lost 6 bases, and 11 bases lay in between. Germline-derived CDR1 and CDR2 are MNHEY and SVGAGI. This CDR3 is 13 amino acids long. CDR3 residues: CASSPPGANEQFF. The CDR3 DNA sequence: TGTGCCAGCAGTCCCCCCGGGGCCAATGAGCAGTTCTTC.

The V and J genes are TRBV7-2 and TRBJ2-7, with 7 bases matching TRBD2. The ends lost 6 bases at V and 1 base at J; junction bases unmatched: 12. The CDR3 spans 16 residues. The germline V gene encodes CDR1 SGHTA and CDR2 FQGNSA. The CDR3, as DNA: TGTGCCAGCAGTCCTGGACCCCAGCGGGGATCCTACGAGCAGTACTTC. Its translation: CASSPGPQRGSYEQYF. Looking up the rest from reference TRBV7-2 and TRBJ2-7 gives the full variable domain: GAGVSQSPSNKVTEKGKDVELRCDPISGHTALYWYRQSLGQGLEFLIYFQGNSAPDKSGLPSDRFSAERTGGSVSTLTIQRTQQEDSAVYLCASSPGPQRGSYEQYFGPGTRLTVT.

In DNA, the CDR3 is TGTGCCAGCAGCTCCAGGGCTGGCGAGCAGTACTTC. Its protein product is CASSSRAGEQYF. V and J are TRBV7-2 and TRBJ2-7, with D possibly being TRBD1 (5 bases). Germline CDR1 and CDR2: SGHTA and FQGNSA. CDR3 length: 12 amino acids. V dropped 4 bases and J dropped 6 bases, with 10 bases sitting between them.

This sequence joins TRBV10-1 and TRBJ2-1, with D tentatively TRBD2 (5 bases). Germline V gene data show CDR1 as WNHNN and CDR2 as SYGVQD (reference sequence). The CDR3 covers 13 residues. Trimming pared 6 bases from V and 9 bases from J, leaving 15 bases between. The CDR3 sequence is CASRRNGVGEQFF. CDR3 bases: TGCGCCAGCAGACGGAACGGGGTTGGTGAGCAGTTCTTC.